A single T cell receptor (beta chain) is shown here with its context. Its antigen is not identified. Researchers ran the PCR with 60 Vbeta and 13 Jbeta primers. Profiling relied on immunoSEQ multiplex PCR, and the TCRdb table lists in-frame clones only, not all of them. The table records around 160,000 clones, 65% to 80% of them present only once. This entry is derived from a study of cytomegalovirus exposure and HLA in healthy donors. Study-level points and caveats: The productive fraction for most TCR beta V segments was about 87% or about 30% in an earlier analysis.

V lost 2 bases, J lost 4 bases, and 12 bases lay in between. The germline CDR1 and CDR2 sequences are SGHTA and FQGNSA. The CDR3 loop spans 14 amino acids. V and J are TRBV7-2 and TRBJ2-7, with D perhaps matching TRBD2 (6 bases). The receptor was isolated from a woman aged 40 to 50 in good health and CMV-seropositive. The sample comprised PBMCs. For the CDR3, the DNA is TGTGCCAGCAGCTTATCCTACGGGAGATACGAGCAGTACTTC. It specifies CASSLSYGRYEQYF.